One sample yielded the 22 T cell receptor beta chains listed below, sequenced in a study of blood T cell repertoires in COVID-19. The data were produced by immunoSEQ multiplex PCR, yet TCRdb's version contains in-frame clones alone and is incomplete. The profile shows 250,000 or so clones, 88% of them singletons. Sequenced: PBMCs or T cells enriched from blood (not recorded which). The receptor source for this set is a woman in her thirties who had been exposed to COVID-19.

This chain uses TRBV5-1 with TRBJ1-3; perhaps TRBD1 as D (5 bases). CDR3 length equals 14 residues. In germline, CDR1 is SGHRS, CDR2 YFSETQ. Trimming removed 5 bases at V and 2 bases at J, with 11 bases between. CDR3 region: CASRETAAGNTIYF. The DNA of the CDR3 is TGCGCCAGCAGAGAGACAGCAGCTGGAAACACCATATATTTT. The whole variable domain, remainder taken from reference TRBV5-1 and TRBJ1-3, is KAGVTQTPRYLIKTRGQQVTLSCSPISGHRSVSWYQQTPGQGLQFLFEYFSETQRNKGNFPGRFSGRQFSNSRSEMNVSTLELGDSALYLCASRETAAGNTIYFGEGSWLTVV.

This chain links TRBV27 with TRBJ1-4, with D hard to call. CDR1 is MNHEY and CDR2 is SMNVEV in the germline V gene (reference sequence). The ends were cut back, 8 bases at V and 0 bases at J, with 10 bases in the middle. The CDR3 runs 14 residues. The CDR3, as DNA: TGTGCCAGCTCCCGGTATACAACTAATGAAAAACTGTTTTTT. Its translation: CASSRYTTNEKLFF.

This chain connects TRBV9 to TRBJ1-3; 7 bases are a match to TRBD1. The CDR3 is made up of 15 amino acids. Germline CDR1 and CDR2: SGDLS and YYNGEE. V lost 3 bases and J lost 5; bases outside the gene matches: 8. The CDR3 sequence is CASSARQGVRNTIYF. The DNA of the CDR3 is TGTGCCAGCAGCGCGAGACAGGGAGTAAGAAACACCATATATTTT. The whole variable domain, remainder taken from reference TRBV9 and TRBJ1-3, is DSGVTQTPKHLITATGQRVTLRCSPRSGDLSVYWYQQSLDQGLQFLIQYYNGEERAKGNILERFSAQQFPDLHSELNLSSLELGDSALYFCASSARQGVRNTIYFGEGSWLTVV.

V is TRBV2 and J is TRBJ1-6, with D unclear. Looked up from germline, CDR1 is SNHLY and CDR2 is FYNNEI. This CDR3 is 16 amino acids long. Trimming removed 7 bases at V and 2 bases at J, with 15 bases between. The DNA for the CDR3 is TGTGCCAGCATGCGTGGGAGTGGCGCCTATAATTCACCCCTCCACTTT. Translating it yields CASMRGSGAYNSPLHF.

As for this clone: The junction shows a germline mismatch at one end, possibly a read error. This rearrangement joins TRBV5-1 to TRBJ2-1; D not resolved. The CDR3 length is 11 residues. Germline V gives CDR1 SGHRS, CDR2 YFSETQ. CDR3 in amino acids: CTSSDLDEQFF. For the CDR3, the DNA is TGCACCAGCAGCGACTTGGATGAGCAGTTCTTC.

The rearrangement links TRBV10-3 to TRBJ2-5; 7 bases match TRBD2. J lost 7 bases, V lost 0 bases, and 5 bases had no gene match. The CDR3 has 14 residues. Germline CDR1 ENHRY, CDR2 SYGVKD. CDR3 amino acids: CAISESSGIVTQYF. CDR3 coding DNA: TGTGCCATCAGTGAGTCAAGCGGGATTGTGACCCAGTACTTC.

The chain has TRBV12-3 or TRBV12-4 and TRBJ2-1; D call uncertain. The CDR3 runs 12 residues. V lost 5 bases and J 12 bases, leaving 14 bases between the germline ends. The CDR3 nucleotides read TGTGCCAGCAGTCCCGCCGTCCGGGTGCAGTTCTTC. Translation: CASSPAVRVQFF.

A note on this clone: One junction end does not reproduce the germline sequence, and a read error may be involved. This CDR3 is CASRLGQANTEAFF. In DNA form, the CDR3 reads TGCGCCAGCAGATTGGGACAGGCGAACACTGAAGCTTTCTTT. The rearrangement joins TRBV5-1 to TRBJ1-1, with 8 bases aligning to TRBD1. The CDR3 spans 14 residues. Germline V gene lookup returns CDR1 SGHRS and CDR2 YFSETQ.

The gene calls are TRBV7-9 and TRBJ2-2, with TRBD2 as a possible D gene (5 bases). This CDR3 has 17 residues. Trimming took off 2 bases at V and 2 bases at J, with 15 bases between the two ends. Germline loops: CDR1 SEHNR, CDR2 FQNEAQ (reference sequence). The CDR3 loop is CASSLRRTRDNTGELFF. The CDR3 nucleotides read TGTGCCAGCAGCTTACGCCGGACTCGGGATAACACCGGGGAGCTGTTTTTT.

This clone was recorded a few times. This chain connects TRBV3-1 (or the pseudogene TRBV3-2) to TRBJ1-6, with D uncertain. CDR1 and CDR2 (germline): LGHDT, YNNKEL (reference sequence). The V end lost 1 base, the J end lost 10 bases, and 17 bases lay between the germline ends. The CDR3 is 16 amino acids. The CDR3 region is CASSQGPLRRQSPLHF. The CDR3, as DNA: TGTGCCAGCAGCCAAGGTCCGCTCAGGAGGCAGTCACCCCTCCACTTT.

The chain links TRBV7-8 to TRBJ2-7; 13 positions match TRBD2. Germline V lookup: CDR1 SGHVS, CDR2 FQNEAQ. V lost 10 bases, J lost 2 bases, and 23 bases stayed unmatched. This CDR3 has 20 amino acids. The CDR3 protein is CATRLAGGNREPKRTYEQYF. DNA of the CDR3: TGTGCCACCCGACTAGCGGGAGGTAATCGCGAACCAAAGAGAACCTACGAGCAGTACTTC.

In its sample, this clone was seen a few times. V is TRBV11-1 and J is TRBJ2-7, with 7 bases lining up with TRBD1. J gave up 3 bases and V 3 bases, and 8 bases lay outside the gene matches. The CDR3 has 15 amino acids. Germline V gene sequence: CDR1 SGHAT, CDR2 FQDESV (reference sequence). DNA for the CDR3: TGTGCCAGCAGCTTTTTCCCGGGACAGAACTACGAGCAGTACTTC. It translates to CASSFFPGQNYEQYF.

This clone was observed many times. In DNA form, the CDR3 reads TGTGCCAGCAGCTTGGGCCAGGGTAATGAAAAACTGTTTTTT. Translating it yields CASSLGQGNEKLFF. This chain links TRBV5-5 with TRBJ1-4; a weak D match, TRBD1 (5 bases). Per germline, CDR1 SGHKS and CDR2 YYEKEE (reference sequence). Between the trimmed V and J ends, which lost 0 bases and 4 bases, there was a span of 7 bases. This CDR3 region has 14 residues.

This rearrangement joins TRBV2 to TRBJ2-3; tentatively, D is TRBD2 (5 bases). Germline-derived CDR1 and CDR2 are SNHLY and FYNNEI. This CDR3 contains 13 residues. Deletions cut 6 bases from V and 1 base from J, with 8 bases between. This CDR3 reads CASREGRTDTQYF. The CDR3 DNA sequence: TGTGCCAGCAGAGAGGGCCGCACAGATACGCAGTATTTT. Full variable domain (missing parts from reference TRBV2 and TRBJ2-3): EPEVTQTPSHQVTQMGQEVILRCVPISNHLYFYWYRQILGQKVEFLVSFYNNEISEKSEIFDDQFSVERPDGSNFTLKIRSTKLEDSAMYFCASREGRTDTQYFGPGTRLTVL.

The V and J genes are TRBV6-5 and TRBJ2-1, with TRBD2 identical over 10 bases. There are 15 residues in the CDR3. V lost 6 bases, J lost 4 bases, and 6 bases stayed unmatched. Germline V gene data show CDR1 as MNHEY and CDR2 as SVGAGI. The CDR3 DNA reads TGTGCCAGCAGCCAGACTAGCGGGTCATACAATGAGCAGTTCTTC. Protein: CASSQTSGSYNEQFF.

V gene TRBV5-6 combines with J gene TRBJ2-3, with TRBD2 identical over 12 bases. The V gene's germline CDR1 is SGHDT and CDR2 YYEEEE. This CDR3 is built from 16 residues. V lost 0 bases and J lost 4; bases outside the gene matches: 3. Written as DNA, the CDR3 is TGTGCCAGCAGCTTGGTGACTAGCGGGAGCGCAGATACGCAGTATTTT. Its translation: CASSLVTSGSADTQYF.

This rearrangement joins TRBV12-5 to TRBJ2-7, with unresolved D. Per germline, CDR1 LGHNT and CDR2 FRNRAP. The CDR3 is 18 residues long. V was trimmed by 0 bases and J by 4 bases, leaving 22 bases between them. The CDR3 sequence is CASGLVQMNTPNPYEQYF. Written as DNA, the CDR3 is TGTGCTAGTGGTTTGGTACAGATGAACACCCCTAACCCTTACGAGCAGTACTTC.

The chain joins TRBV21-1 to TRBJ2-1; the D call TRBD2 from the table was never checked on the DNA. TRBV21-1 is classified as a pseudogene. The CDR3 covers 16 residues. The CDR3 nucleotides read TGTGCCAGCAGCAAAGCGGGGACTAGCGGTTACAATGAGCAGTTCTTC. Encoded protein: CASSKAGTSGYNEQFF.

This sequence joins TRBV18 and TRBJ2-1; D may be TRBD2 (7 bases). This CDR3 is built from 16 residues. From germline, CDR1 is KGHSH and CDR2 LQKENI. With 4 bases removed from V and 6 bases from J, the gap between germline ends came to 19 bases. CDR3 residues: CASSRSGAGVANEQFF. The CDR3 DNA sequence: TGTGCCAGCTCACGGTCGGGGGCGGGAGTCGCCAATGAGCAGTTCTTC.

This clone was seen just once. This chain uses TRBV30 with TRBJ2-1; TRBD2 matches 8 bases. The CDR3 totals 16 residues. The V gene's germline CDR1 is GTSNPN and CDR2 SVGIG (reference sequence). V lost 0 bases to trimming and J lost 9 bases; unmatched junction nucleotides: 13. DNA of the CDR3: TGTGCCTGGAGTGTACATCCAGCGGGAGTGGGGAGTGAGCAGTTCTTC. It codes for CAWSVHPAGVGSEQFF.

V and J are TRBV5-4 and TRBJ2-1, with TRBD2 matching 8 bases. This CDR3 region has 14 residues. Germline CDR1 and CDR2: SGHNT and YYREEE (reference sequence). V dropped 5 bases and J dropped 5; count of bases not matched to a gene: 6. CDR3 coding DNA: TGTGCCAGCAGTAGAGCGGGAGAGAACAATGAGCAGTTCTTC. Its translation is CASSRAGENNEQFF.

V gene TRBV3-1 (or the pseudogene TRBV3-2) combines with J gene TRBJ2-1; TRBD2 matches 10 bases. The germline V gene has CDR1 LGHDT and CDR2 YNNKEL (reference sequence). The J segment lost 5 bases and the V segment lost 4 bases, leaving 5 bases of the junction unmatched. The CDR3 spans 15 residues. The DNA for the CDR3 is TGTGCCAGCAGCCTAAGCGGGAGGGGGGACAATGAGCAGTTCTTC. Translating it yields CASSLSGRGDNEQFF.